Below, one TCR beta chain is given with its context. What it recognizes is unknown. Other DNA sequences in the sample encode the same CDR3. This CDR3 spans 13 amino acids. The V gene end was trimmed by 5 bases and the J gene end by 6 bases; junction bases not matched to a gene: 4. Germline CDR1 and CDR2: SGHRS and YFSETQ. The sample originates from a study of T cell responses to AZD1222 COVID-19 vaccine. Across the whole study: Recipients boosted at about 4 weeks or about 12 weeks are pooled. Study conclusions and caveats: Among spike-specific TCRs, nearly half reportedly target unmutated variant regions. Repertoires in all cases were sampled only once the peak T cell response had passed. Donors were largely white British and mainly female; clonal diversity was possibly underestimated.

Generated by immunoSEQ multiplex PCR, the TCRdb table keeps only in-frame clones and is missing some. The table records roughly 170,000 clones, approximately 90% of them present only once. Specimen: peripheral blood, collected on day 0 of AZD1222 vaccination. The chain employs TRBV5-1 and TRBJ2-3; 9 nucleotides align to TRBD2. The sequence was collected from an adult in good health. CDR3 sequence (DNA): TGCGCCAGCAGTTTAGCGGGGGAGGATACGCAGTATTTT. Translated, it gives CASSLAGEDTQYF.